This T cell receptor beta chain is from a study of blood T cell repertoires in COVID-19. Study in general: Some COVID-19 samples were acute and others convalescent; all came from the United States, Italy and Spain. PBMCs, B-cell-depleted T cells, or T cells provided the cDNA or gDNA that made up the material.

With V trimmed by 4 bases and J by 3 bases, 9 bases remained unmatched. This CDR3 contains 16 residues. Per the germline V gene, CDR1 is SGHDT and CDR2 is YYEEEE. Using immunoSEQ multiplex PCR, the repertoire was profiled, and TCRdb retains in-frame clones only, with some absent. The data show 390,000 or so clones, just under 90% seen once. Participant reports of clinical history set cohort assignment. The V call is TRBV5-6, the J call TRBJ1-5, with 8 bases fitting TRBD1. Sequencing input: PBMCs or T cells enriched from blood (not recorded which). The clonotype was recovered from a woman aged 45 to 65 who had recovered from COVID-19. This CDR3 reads CASSIGTGDNNQPQHF. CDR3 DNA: TGTGCCAGCAGCATAGGGACAGGAGATAACAATCAGCCCCAGCATTTT.